A single sample is the source of the 28 T cell receptor beta chains below, sequenced in a study of lymphopenia after photon versus proton radiotherapy. Profiled with immunoSEQ multiplex PCR; TCRdb holds only in-frame clones, not every one. The sample lists about 18,000 clones; about 92% were seen once. This specimen consisted of peripheral blood, obtained from a patient treated with photon-based radiotherapy. The source of these receptors is a woman aged 40 to 55 with cholangiocarcinoma.

The rearrangement links TRBV28 to TRBJ1-5; TRBD1 might be the D (5 bases). With 3 bases removed from V and 7 bases from J, the gap between germline ends came to 13 bases. This CDR3 is 14 amino acids long. CDR1 is MDHEN and CDR2 is SYDVKM in the germline V gene. The CDR3 DNA is TGTGCCAGCAGTTTGGGTGGGGGGTGGCAGCCCCAGCATTTT. Translated: CASSLGGGWQPQHF.

The chain joins TRBV9 to TRBJ1-5; D ambiguous. CDR1 is SGDLS and CDR2 is YYNGEE in the germline V gene. The CDR3 runs 15 residues. The V gene lost 4 bases and the J gene lost 1 base, with 12 bases spanning the gap. The DNA of the CDR3 is TGTGCCAGCAGCCCGAGCGGCACGAGCAATCAGCCCCAGCATTTT. Its translation: CASSPSGTSNQPQHF.

This chain connects TRBV7-2 to TRBJ1-1, with D unclear. V lost 3 bases and J 1 base, leaving 6 bases between the germline ends. The germline CDR1 and CDR2 sequences are SGHTA and FQGNSA. CDR3 length equals 13 residues. As DNA, the CDR3 is TGTGCCAGCAGCTTCGGCTCGAACACTGAAGCTTTCTTT. Translating it yields CASSFGSNTEAFF.

The chain carries TRBV10-2 and TRBJ2-1; 7 bases fit TRBD1. Germline V lookup: CDR1 WSHSY, CDR2 SAAADI. The CDR3 has 12 residues. After removal of 4 bases from V and 6 bases from J, the junction contained 0 bases not matched to a gene. CDR3 loop: CASSGDSNEQFF. In DNA, the CDR3 is TGCGCCAGCAGTGGGGACAGCAATGAGCAGTTCTTC.

The chain combines TRBV4-1 with TRBJ1-1; possible D gene TRBD1, 5 bases. CDR3 size: 15 residues. Trimming took off 4 bases at V and 7 bases at J, with 19 bases between the two ends. The germline CDR1 and CDR2 sequences are MGHRA and YSYEKL. The CDR3 region is CASSRGGAVLGEAFF. CDR3 coding DNA: TGCGCCAGCAGCCGTGGCGGGGCCGTTCTGGGTGAAGCTTTCTTT.

The genes are TRBV7-2 and TRBJ1-4, with a tentative D call TRBD1 (6 bases). V was trimmed by 5 bases and J by 8 bases, leaving 21 bases between them. There are 16 residues in the CDR3. Germline V gene lookup returns CDR1 SGHTA and CDR2 FQGNSA. CDR3 sequence (DNA): TGTGCCAGCAGCATCTCCTTTACTCCAGGGGACGAAAAACTGTTTTTT. This gives the protein CASSISFTPGDEKLFF. Full variable domain (rest looked up from reference TRBV7-2 and TRBJ1-4): GAGVSQSPSNKVTEKGKDVELRCDPISGHTALYWYRQSLGQGLEFLIYFQGNSAPDKSGLPSDRFSAERTGGSVSTLTIQRTQQEDSAVYLCASSISFTPGDEKLFFGSGTQLSVL.

The chain uses TRBV7-6 and TRBJ1-2; D unclear. Germline-derived CDR1 and CDR2 are SGHVS and FNYEAQ. Trimming shortened V by 5 bases and J by 8 bases, and 18 bases separated the two germline ends. The CDR3 totals 14 residues. The CDR3 is CASSPIRAGGGYTF. The CDR3 DNA reads TGTGCCAGCAGCCCGATTCGGGCAGGAGGAGGCTACACCTTC.

The V gene is TRBV6-1, the J gene TRBJ2-1, with TRBD2 matching over 7 bases. This CDR3 is built from 14 residues. The ends lost 8 bases at V and 10 bases at J; junction bases unmatched: 14. Germline CDR1 MNHNS, CDR2 SASEGT. This CDR3 is CASGAGTTSLEQFF. Written as DNA, the CDR3 is TGTGCCAGCGGAGCAGGGACTACAAGCCTAGAGCAGTTCTTC.

The chain joins TRBV6-5 to TRBJ1-2; possible D gene TRBD1, 6 bases. Germline V gives CDR1 MNHEY, CDR2 SVGAGI. The V end was cut by 7 bases, the J end by 8 bases, with 11 bases between. This CDR3 comprises 11 residues. CDR3 amino acids: CASTKGDGYTF. The DNA of the CDR3 is TGTGCCAGCACCAAGGGGGACGGCTACACCTTC.

This clone was seen just once. The chain combines TRBV18 with TRBJ2-7; D might be TRBD1 (6 bases). This CDR3 has 18 residues. CDR1 is KGHSH, CDR2 LQKENI, per germline. Trimming removed 6 bases from V and 2 bases from J, with 26 bases in between. The CDR3 DNA sequence: TGTGCCAGCTCTCACCTTAGACAGGATGGGGTGGCCACCTACGAGCAGTACTTC. Protein: CASSHLRQDGVATYEQYF.

This clone showed up just once. The V gene is TRBV4-3, the J gene TRBJ1-5; possible D gene TRBD1, 5 bases. This CDR3 comprises 14 residues. V was shortened by 2 bases and J by 5 bases, with 10 bases between the two germline ends. Germline V gene lookup returns CDR1 LGHNA and CDR2 YSLEER. CDR3 protein: CASSQRGGDQPQHF. The CDR3 nucleotides read TGCGCCAGCAGCCAAAGGGGAGGGGATCAGCCCCAGCATTTT.

This chain joins TRBV28 and TRBJ1-5; D might be TRBD1 (6 bases). With 6 bases removed from V and 3 bases from J, the gap between germline ends came to 12 bases. This CDR3 region has 14 residues. Per the germline V gene, CDR1 is MDHEN and CDR2 is SYDVKM. CDR3 residues: CASSRDTSNQPQHF. DNA for the CDR3: TGTGCCAGCAGCCGGGACACTTCCAATCAGCCCCAGCATTTT.

Only a few counts were recorded for this clone. V and J are TRBV2 and TRBJ1-2; TRBD1 might be the D (6 bases). Trimming took off 4 bases at V and 7 bases at J, with 10 bases between the two ends. CDR1 and CDR2 (germline): SNHLY, FYNNEI. The CDR3 has 12 amino acids. The CDR3 nucleotides read TGTGCCAGCAGTGCTACAGGGTCTGGCTACACCTTC. Its protein product is CASSATGSGYTF.

The V call is TRBV6-5, the J call TRBJ2-5; D might be TRBD2 (7 bases). CDR3 length: 16 amino acids. V gave up 4 bases and J gave up 2 bases, with 17 bases separating them. CDR1 is MNHEY, CDR2 SVGAGI, per germline. CDR3 bases: TGTGCCAGCAGTTGGCCCCGCGGGGGCCTTCAAGAGACCCAGTACTTC. This codes for CASSWPRGGLQETQYF.

V usage is TRBV13 and J usage is TRBJ1-1; D is unclear. Trimming took 6 bases from V and 8 from J, leaving 13 bases between them. The germline V gene has CDR1 PRHDT and CDR2 FYEKMQ (reference sequence). This CDR3 has 12 amino acids. The CDR3, as DNA: TGTGCCAGCAGAACGTTTCTCTCCGAAGCTTTCTTT. This codes for CASRTFLSEAFF. Combining the CDR3 with reference TRBV13 and TRBJ1-1 gives the whole variable domain AAGVIQSPRHLIKEKRETATLKCYPIPRHDTVYWYQQGPGQDPQFLISFYEKMQSDKGSIPDRFSAQQFSDYHSELNMSSLELGDSALYFCASRTFLSEAFFGQGTRLTVV.

The V and J genes are TRBV6-1 and TRBJ2-2, with D hard to call. The germline CDR1 and CDR2 sequences are MNHNS and SASEGT. The CDR3 consists of 14 residues. V lost 7 bases and J lost 2, with 11 bases in between. The CDR3 reads CASTGQTNTGELFF. CDR3 DNA sequence: TGTGCCAGCACGGGCCAAACTAACACCGGGGAGCTGTTTTTT.

This rearrangement joins TRBV4-3 to TRBJ2-1, with D perhaps matching TRBD2 (6 bases). Germline CDR1 LGHNA, CDR2 YSLEER. This CDR3 has 14 amino acids. The V end lost 3 bases, the J end lost 6 bases, and 12 bases lay between the germline ends. For the CDR3, the DNA is TGCGCCAGCAGCCATCGGGGGATAGGCAATGAGCAGTTCTTC. Residues: CASSHRGIGNEQFF.

The J gene is TRBJ2-7, the V gene TRBV7-2; no definite D call. Trimming pared 4 bases from V and 1 base from J, leaving 8 bases between. CDR3 length: 13 amino acids. CDR1 is SGHTA, CDR2 FQGNSA, per germline. The CDR3 coding sequence is TGTGCCAGCAGCTCGGACGGATCCTACGAGCAGTACTTC. This translates into CASSSDGSYEQYF. The full variable domain, with the rest looked up from reference TRBV7-2 and TRBJ2-7, is GAGVSQSPSNKVTEKGKDVELRCDPISGHTALYWYRQSLGQGLEFLIYFQGNSAPDKSGLPSDRFSAERTGGSVSTLTIQRTQQEDSAVYLCASSSDGSYEQYFGPGTRLTVT.

The CDR3 here is CAISLGSSGANVLTF. CDR3 DNA: TGTGCCATCAGTCTCGGTAGCTCTGGGGCCAACGTCCTGACTTTC. The chain joins TRBV10-3 to TRBJ2-6; D not resolved. The CDR3 runs 15 residues. Germline CDR1 reads ENHRY; CDR2 reads SYGVKD. V was pared by 5 bases and J by 0 bases, with 8 bases between.

The V call is TRBV11-2, the J call TRBJ1-1; no clear D gene. Trimming removed 5 bases at V and 1 base at J, with 14 bases between. Germline CDR1 SGHAT, CDR2 FQNNGV. The CDR3 runs 15 residues. CDR3 DNA: TGTGCCAGCAGCCCTGAGACTTCATGGAACACTGAAGCTTTCTTT. It specifies CASSPETSWNTEAFF.

The chain couples TRBV14 to TRBJ1-1, with unresolved D. Germline CDR1 and CDR2: SGHDN and FVKESK. With 8 bases removed from V and 7 bases from J, the gap between germline ends came to 11 bases. CDR3 length: 11 amino acids. CDR3 loop: CASVGSVEAFF. DNA of the CDR3: TGTGCCAGCGTTGGATCGGTTGAAGCTTTCTTT.

The chain joins TRBV10-2 to TRBJ2-1; D not resolved. This CDR3 has 18 residues. Between the trimmed V and J ends, which lost 5 bases and 6 bases, there was a span of 26 bases. The germline gives CDR1 WSHSY, CDR2 SAAADI. DNA for the CDR3: TGCGCCAGCAGTCCTGGGATCCAAAGGACCTCTCTAAGCAATGAGCAGTTCTTC. Translation gives CASSPGIQRTSLSNEQFF.

This rearrangement joins TRBV6-5 to TRBJ2-2, with D perhaps TRBD1 (5 bases). V was cut by 7 bases and J by 0 bases, with 9 bases left in between. The germline V gene encodes CDR1 MNHEY and CDR2 SVGAGI. The CDR3 runs to 14 residues. CDR3 coding DNA: TGTGCCAGCAAGGCAGGGACGAACACCGGGGAGCTGTTTTTT. Translating gives CASKAGTNTGELFF.

J is TRBJ2-7 and V is TRBV30; D gene unclear. The V gene's germline CDR1 is GTSNPN and CDR2 SVGIG (reference sequence). There are 14 residues in the CDR3. The V and J ends lost 1 base and 3 bases respectively, with 13 bases between them. The CDR3 DNA reads TGTGCCTGGAGTGCATATGCTTTTAACTACGAGCAGTACTTC. Residues: CAWSAYAFNYEQYF.

The chain recombines TRBV10-1 with TRBJ2-1; D is unclear. The CDR3 runs to 15 residues. V lost 3 bases to trimming and J lost 2 bases, with 11 bases between them. CDR1 and CDR2 from the germline V gene are WNHNN and SYGVQD (reference sequence). CDR3 DNA sequence: TGCGCCAGCAGTGATGGTATTATCCCCTACAATGAGCAGTTCTTC. Protein: CASSDGIIPYNEQFF.

This rearrangement joins TRBV11-2 to TRBJ2-7, with D tentatively TRBD1 or TRBD2 (5 bases each). CDR1 SGHAT and CDR2 FQNNGV come from the germline V gene. There are 19 residues in the CDR3. Trimming left V 5 bases short and J 6 bases short, with 32 bases between. As DNA, the CDR3 is TGTGCCAGCAGCCAGACGACTGGATTTTTGGGGGTGGAGTTCGGCGAGCAGTACTTC. It is translated as CASSQTTGFLGVEFGEQYF.

The CDR3 DNA reads TGCAGCGTTGAAGAGGGGCAGTTCTTC. Translating gives CSVEEGQFF. The chain recombines TRBV29-1 with TRBJ2-1; D not resolved. The CDR3 consists of 9 residues. CDR1 is SQVTM and CDR2 is ANQGSEA in the germline V gene. Trimming stripped 0 bases from V and 12 bases from J, with 3 bases between.

This chain uses TRBV4-1 with TRBJ1-2; perhaps TRBD1 as D (5 bases). V gave up 1 base and J gave up 5 bases, with 11 bases separating them. Per the germline V gene, CDR1 is MGHRA and CDR2 is YSYEKL. This CDR3 is 14 amino acids long. The CDR3 sequence: CASSQVARDYGYTF. CDR3 coding DNA: TGCGCCAGCAGCCAAGTAGCCAGGGATTATGGCTACACCTTC.